The clone carrying this T cell receptor (beta chain) was seen a few times. In the study's own analysis: Reference gene primer amplification in the assay estimated nucleated cell counts. This table comes from immunoSEQ multiplex PCR, and its TCRdb copy is limited to in-frame clones, with some not included. That table supplies the V and J calls and clone size; D and trimming were determined from the DNA. Among roughly 300,000 clones listed, 65% to 85% were seen once. Germline loops: CDR1 GTSNPN, CDR2 SVGIG (reference sequence). The CDR3 loop spans 13 amino acids. V shed 2 bases and J shed 0 bases, with 5 bases lying between them. This entry belongs to a study of blood T cell repertoires in COVID-19. Study background: PBMCs, B-cell-depleted T cells, or T cells were the source of the cDNA or gDNA that made up the material.

In Seattle, patients joined the study during active infection and were tracked longitudinally. The gene calls are TRBV30 and TRBJ1-3; D gene uncertain. The sample was peripheral blood. The source of this sequence is a human donor with COVID-19, enrolled during active disease. The donor label of this sample is uncertain. The CDR3 spells CAWSLSSGNTIYF. The DNA of the CDR3 is TGTGCCTGGAGTTTGAGCTCTGGAAACACCATATATTTT.